This is a list of T cell receptor beta chains from one sample in a study of blood T cell repertoires in COVID-19. Sequenced by immunoSEQ multiplex PCR; TCRdb stores in-frame clones only, minus some. The table lists about 350,000 clones, roughly 90% of them singletons, with about 3.9% in the top ten. The sequenced sample was peripheral blood. The receptors were sampled from a woman aged 55-70 years with COVID-19, enrolled during active disease. Both conserved end residues are part of each CDR3. Each record gives: J gene, D gene, V gene, CDR3 protein, CDR3 DNA. D genes are given only for firm matches.

j_gene: TRBJ1-1
d_gene: TRBD1
v_gene: TRBV2
CDR3aa: CASMKTGVLAEAFF
CDR3nt: TGTGCCAGCATGAAGACAGGGGTGTTGGCTGAAGCTTTCTTT

j_gene: TRBJ1-1
d_gene: TRBD1
v_gene: TRBV5-8
CDR3aa: CASRQRTGKWNTEAFF
CDR3nt: TGTGCCAGCAGACAAAGGACAGGGAAATGGAACACTGAAGCTTTCTTT

j_gene: TRBJ2-5
d_gene: TRBD2
v_gene: TRBV28
CDR3aa: CASSLTAAGGPGETQYF
CDR3nt: TGTGCCAGCAGTTTAACTGCGGCGGGGGGGCCCGGAGAGACCCAGTACTTC

j_gene: TRBJ1-1
d_gene: -
v_gene: TRBV28
CDR3aa: CASLSRNTEAFF
CDR3nt: TGTGCCAGCCTCAGTCGGAACACTGAAGCTTTCTTT

j_gene: TRBJ2-3
d_gene: TRBD2
v_gene: TRBV5-5
CDR3aa: CASSLAGGTDTQYF
CDR3nt: TGTGCCAGCAGCCTAGCGGGGGGCACAGATACGCAGTATTTT

j_gene: TRBJ2-3
d_gene: TRBD2
v_gene: TRBV6-5
CDR3aa: CASRPLAGSTDTQYF
CDR3nt: TGTGCCAGCCGCCCGCTAGCGGGGTCGACAGATACGCAGTATTTT

j_gene: TRBJ1-4
d_gene: -
v_gene: TRBV4-2
CDR3aa: CASSQGAATTNEKLFF
CDR3nt: TGTGCCAGCAGCCAAGGGGCAGCCACAACTAATGAAAAACTGTTTTTT

j_gene: TRBJ1-2
d_gene: -
v_gene: TRBV12-3/TRBV12-4
CDR3aa: CASSSLQGNGYTF
CDR3nt: TGTGCCAGCAGTTCTCTCCAGGGTAATGGCTACACCTTC

j_gene: TRBJ2-2
d_gene: -
v_gene: TRBV29-1
CDR3aa: CSVAAGALNTGELFF
CDR3nt: TGCAGCGTTGCGGCAGGGGCCTTGAACACCGGGGAGCTGTTTTTT

j_gene: TRBJ2-2
d_gene: TRBD1
v_gene: TRBV6-5
CDR3aa: CASSYDRAAGELFF
CDR3nt: TGTGCCAGCAGTTACGACAGGGCGGCCGGGGAGCTGTTTTTT

j_gene: TRBJ2-3
d_gene: TRBD1
v_gene: TRBV10-3
CDR3aa: CAINLGQGATDTQYF
CDR3nt: TGTGCCATCAATCTGGGACAGGGGGCCACAGATACGCAGTATTTT

j_gene: TRBJ2-5
d_gene: -
v_gene: TRBV6-6
CDR3aa: CASSFYPRGQETQYF
CDR3nt: TGTGCCAGCAGTTTCTATCCCCGGGGACAAGAGACCCAGTACTTC

j_gene: TRBJ1-6
d_gene: -
v_gene: TRBV7-8
CDR3aa: CASTFVQAGGSPLHF
CDR3nt: TGTGCCAGCACCTTTGTTCAGGCGGGTGGTTCACCCCTCCACTTT